The 18 T cell receptor beta chains given below trace back to one sample, sequenced in a study of patients and donors after allogeneic stem cell transplantation. TCRdb recomputed calls from the RT-PCR reads with MiXCR, one row per CDR3 protein. This table has about 230,000 distinct CDR3 sequences, over 12% appearing once. The sequencing sample was made of blood, either unsorted or a sorted T cell fraction (not recorded which). Receptors were obtained from a human donor who was either an allogeneic HSCT recipient or a stem cell or donor lymphocyte infusion donor (not recorded which). It is not recorded whose cells these are; they may come from a transplant donor.

The J gene is TRBJ1-4, the V gene TRBV11-3; tentatively, D is TRBD1 (6 bases). This CDR3 region has 13 residues. Germline V gene sequence: CDR1 SGHNT, CDR2 YENEEA. V shed 6 bases and J shed 5 bases, with 10 bases lying between them. CDR3 loop: CASRDRQNEKLFF. The CDR3 region has the DNA TGTGCCAGCAGGGACAGACAGAATGAAAAACTGTTTTTT.

CDR3 sequence: CASSFHQTVDYGYTF. DNA for the CDR3: TGTGCCAGCAGTTTCCACCAGACGGTCGACTATGGCTACACCTTC. The J gene is TRBJ1-2, the V gene TRBV6-2 or TRBV6-3; the D is unclear. Germline loops: CDR1 MNHEY, CDR2 SVGEGT. With 4 bases removed from V and 3 bases from J, the gap between germline ends came to 15 bases. This CDR3 comprises 15 residues.

This clonotype has only a few counts. The CDR3 coding sequence is TGTGCCTGGGGGACAGGGTTCGATCAGCCCCAGCATTTT. Its translation: CAWGTGFDQPQHF. The V call is TRBV30, the J call TRBJ1-5; 9 positions agree with TRBD1. The V gene end was trimmed by 5 bases and the J gene end by 5 bases; junction bases not matched to a gene: 4. The CDR3 has 13 amino acids. Germline assignment: CDR1 GTSNPN and CDR2 SVGIG (reference sequence).

The genes are TRBV2 and TRBJ1-5, with D maybe TRBD1 (6 bases). Germline V gives CDR1 SNHLY, CDR2 FYNNEI. This CDR3 comprises 16 residues. Trimming cost V 5 bases and J 3 bases, with 17 bases left between them. For the CDR3, the DNA is TGTGCCAGCAGTAACTGGCGGGACAATTACAATCAGCCCCAGCATTTT. Translation gives CASSNWRDNYNQPQHF.

V and J are TRBV5-1 and TRBJ2-2; TRBD2 agrees at 8 bases. With 0 bases clipped from V and 1 base from J, the junction kept 5 bases outside the gene matches. Germline V gene data show CDR1 as SGHRS and CDR2 as YFSETQ. The CDR3 length is 17 residues. The chain's CDR3 is CASSLAWTSMNTGELFF. CDR3 nucleotides: TGCGCCAGCAGCTTGGCCTGGACTAGCATGAACACCGGGGAGCTGTTTTTT.

The genes are TRBV6-2 or TRBV6-3 and TRBJ1-6; D is unresolved. CDR3 length equals 15 residues. The V and J ends lost 6 bases and 9 bases respectively, with 18 bases between them. Germline V gene sequence: CDR1 MNHEY, CDR2 SVGEGT. The chain's CDR3 is CASSPGVVRGSPLHF. In DNA form, the CDR3 reads TGTGCCAGCAGCCCGGGTGTAGTCCGGGGTTCACCCCTCCACTTT.

J is TRBJ2-7 and V is TRBV7-8; D possibly matches TRBD1 or TRBD2 (5 bases each). V lost 4 bases and J lost 3, with 13 bases in between. The germline V gene has CDR1 SGHVS and CDR2 FQNEAQ. This CDR3 contains 14 residues. The CDR3: CASSSLRDGYEQYF. The DNA for the CDR3 is TGTGCCAGCAGCTCTCTCCGGGACGGCTACGAGCAGTACTTC.

This clonotype came up many times. The chain combines TRBV2 with TRBJ1-3; TRBD1 might be the D (6 bases). This CDR3 is built from 14 residues. Germline CDR1 and CDR2: SNHLY and FYNNEI. V dropped 8 bases and J dropped 2 bases, with 13 bases sitting between them. Written as DNA, the CDR3 is TGTGCCAGCTACACGGGACAAACTGGAAACACCATATATTTT. Translated, it gives CASYTGQTGNTIYF.

The rearrangement joins TRBV6-1 to TRBJ1-6; D call uncertain. There are 13 residues in the CDR3. Germline V gene sequence: CDR1 MNHNS, CDR2 SASEGT. The V end was cut by 6 bases, the J end by 7 bases, with 10 bases between. In DNA, the CDR3 is TGTGCCAGCAGAGCCCCGGAGAATTCACCCCTCCACTTT. It is translated as CASRAPENSPLHF.

This clonotype was seen many times. The chain links TRBV5-6 to TRBJ1-3; D gene unclear. With 3 bases removed from V and 4 bases from J, the gap between germline ends came to 14 bases. The CDR3 has 15 residues. Germline values: CDR1 SGHDT, CDR2 YYEEEE. The CDR3 reads CASSSPTMEGNTIYF. CDR3 bases: TGTGCCAGCAGCTCGCCGACAATGGAAGGAAACACCATATATTTT.

This clonotype was counted between two and nine times. The chain employs TRBV7-9 and TRBJ1-6, with no clear D. Germline V lookup: CDR1 SEHNR, CDR2 FQNEAQ (reference sequence). This CDR3 is built from 14 residues. Trimming stripped 5 bases from V and 5 bases from J, with 10 bases between. This CDR3 reads CASSGDNNNSPLHF. As DNA, the CDR3 is TGTGCCAGCAGCGGAGACAATAATAATTCACCCCTCCACTTT.

The chain combines TRBV27 with TRBJ1-1, with D perhaps matching TRBD1 (5 bases). V was pared by 5 bases and J by 2 bases, with 15 bases between. CDR1 is MNHEY, CDR2 SMNVEV, per germline (reference sequence). The CDR3 covers 15 residues. In DNA, the CDR3 is TGTGCCAGCAGTCCTACACCGACAGCTAACACTGAAGCTTTCTTT. Residues: CASSPTPTANTEAFF.

A few counts support this clonotype. The chain is built from TRBV30 and TRBJ2-3, with D tentatively TRBD2 (6 bases). The CDR3 is 11 residues long. The V end lost 3 bases, the J end lost 6 bases, and 7 bases lay between the germline ends. The V gene's germline CDR1 is GTSNPN and CDR2 SVGIG (reference sequence). CDR3 region: CAWRGRDTQYF. The CDR3 nucleotides are TGTGCCTGGAGGGGGAGGGATACGCAGTATTTT. The variable domain in full, completed from reference TRBV30 and TRBJ2-3, reads SQTIHQWPATLVQPVGSPLSLECTVEGTSNPNLYWYRQAAGRGLQLLFYSVGIGQISSEVPQNLSASRPQDRQFILSSKKLLLSDSGFYLCAWRGRDTQYFGPGTRLTVL.

This clonotype has just a few counts. This chain links TRBV6-1 with TRBJ2-7, with TRBD2 matching 8 bases. V was pared by 6 bases and J by 4 bases, with 8 bases of the junction left unmatched. Germline values: CDR1 MNHNS, CDR2 SASEGT. The CDR3 runs 14 residues. DNA of the CDR3: TGTGCCAGCAGCCAGCTCGGGAGGGCTTACGAGCAGTACTTC. The encoded protein is CASSQLGRAYEQYF.

The chain couples TRBV20-1 to TRBJ2-7; 7 bases are a match to TRBD2. The germline gives CDR1 DFQATT, CDR2 SNEGSKA (reference sequence). There are 15 residues in the CDR3. J gave up 1 base and V 5 bases, and 11 bases lay outside the gene matches. The CDR3 reads CSAANPSGPSYEQYF. The CDR3 bases are TGCAGTGCTGCCAATCCTAGCGGACCTTCCTACGAGCAGTACTTC.

In nucleotides, the CDR3 is TGTGCCAGCAGTGAGGACATCACAGATACGCAGTATTTT. Protein product: CASSEDITDTQYF. The rearrangement links TRBV6-4 to TRBJ2-3, with D possibly matching TRBD1 (5 bases). Germline V gene sequence: CDR1 MRHNA, CDR2 SNTAGT. Trimming took 3 bases from V and 2 from J, leaving 6 bases between them. This CDR3 contains 13 residues.

This clonotype was found a few times. The V and J genes are TRBV3-1 and TRBJ2-7, with 9 bases lining up with TRBD1. With 4 bases clipped from V and 6 bases from J, the junction kept 1 base outside the gene matches. This CDR3 is built from 12 residues. Germline V gene sequence: CDR1 LGHDT, CDR2 YNNKEL (reference sequence). The CDR3 protein is CASSRQGGEQYF. The CDR3, as DNA: TGTGCCAGCAGCCGACAGGGGGGCGAGCAGTACTTC.

V and J are TRBV7-6 and TRBJ2-3; no clear D. The CDR3 is made up of 15 amino acids. Trimming removed 2 bases at V and 3 bases at J, with 12 bases between. Germline V gene sequence: CDR1 SGHVS, CDR2 FNYEAQ. In DNA form, the CDR3 reads TGTGCCAGCAGCTTACTCTCAAAGAAGACAGATACGCAGTATTTT. Amino acid sequence: CASSLLSKKTDTQYF.